These 11 T cell receptor beta chains share one sample of origin, sequenced in a study of blood T cells in healthy people across ages. Next came a second PCR, run for about 7 to 12 cycles, which used a sample-barcoded 5' primer along with a J-beta primer mix. MiXCR, run by TCRdb on the 5' RACE reads, gives a single entry per CDR3 protein. The repertoire consists of hundreds of thousands of distinct CDR3 sequences, with 20% to 25% occurring once and the leading ten covering 3.6%. Material: blood. These receptors all come from a man between 65 and 85 years old in good health.

In this sample, this clonotype turned up a few times. The chain combines TRBV2 with TRBJ2-7; D is perhaps TRBD1 (6 bases). Germline V CDR1 and CDR2: SNHLY, FYNNEI. This CDR3 is built from 14 residues. V shed 6 bases and J shed 2 bases, with 14 bases lying between them. CDR3 bases: TGTGCCAGCAGGGGAACAGGGACCCCCTACGAGCAGTACTTC. Amino acids: CASRGTGTPYEQYF. The entire variable domain, with the rest obtained from reference TRBV2 and TRBJ2-7, is as follows: EPEVTQTPSHQVTQMGQEVILRCVPISNHLYFYWYRQILGQKVEFLVSFYNNEISEKSEIFDDQFSVERPDGSNFTLKIRSTKLEDSAMYFCASRGTGTPYEQYFGPGTRLTVT.

In DNA, the CDR3 is TGCAGTGCTAATAAAGCGGGAGGAAGATACGAGCAGTACTTC. Its translation is CSANKAGGRYEQYF. The chain has TRBV20-1 and TRBJ2-5; 9 bases agree with TRBD2. TRBJ2-7 explains the end of the DNA better; the J call may be wrong. This CDR3 contains 14 residues. Germline V lookup: CDR1 DFQATT, CDR2 SNEGSKA (reference sequence).

Points on this clonotype: A read error may explain this, as a much larger clone is one base away. The CDR3 reads CSAEDRAAYEQYF. The CDR3 DNA reads as TGCAGCGCTGAGGACAGAGCTGCCTACGAGCAGTACTTC. This chain connects TRBV29-1 to TRBJ2-5, with TRBD1 as a possible D gene (6 bases). The J call may not be correct, given that the DNA end is closer to TRBJ2-7. The germline V gene has CDR1 SQVTM and CDR2 ANQGSEA. The length of the CDR3 is 13 residues.

The V call is TRBV5-1, the J call TRBJ2-5; 8 nucleotides agree with TRBD2. Unmatched junction bases numbered 10, after V lost 7 bases and J lost 5 bases. The CDR3 has 14 residues. CDR1 is SGHRS and CDR2 is YFSETQ in the germline V gene. CDR3 nucleotides: TGCGCCAGCCAAAGGAGCGGGAGTAGTGAGACCCAGTACTTC. Protein: CASQRSGSSETQYF.

The V call is TRBV20-1, the J call TRBJ2-1; maybe TRBD2 (6 bases). The length of the CDR3 is 11 residues. CDR1 is DFQATT, CDR2 SNEGSKA, per germline (reference sequence). Trimming cost V 5 bases and J 9 bases, with 11 bases left between them. The CDR3 region has the DNA TGCAGTGCTCTCCGGGAGCCTGAGCAGTTCTTC. This sequence encodes CSALREPEQFF.

V is TRBV18 and J is TRBJ2-5; D is possibly TRBD2 (5 bases). Germline values: CDR1 KGHSH, CDR2 LQKENI. CDR3 length: 15 amino acids. The V end lost 3 bases, the J end lost 7 bases, and 18 bases lay between the germline ends. CDR3 sequence: CASSPPRGGGGTQYF. CDR3 nucleotide sequence: TGTGCCAGCTCACCTCCGAGAGGAGGAGGAGGGACCCAGTACTTC.

The chain employs TRBV6-6 and TRBJ2-1; possibly TRBD2 for D (5 bases). TRBJ2-7 matches the DNA end more closely, so the J call is doubtful. The CDR3 is made up of 16 amino acids. Per the germline V gene, CDR1 is MNHNY and CDR2 is SVGAGI (reference sequence). DNA for the CDR3: TGTGCCAGCAGTTACTCACGAACCGGGATCAGATACGAGCAGTACTTC. Its protein product is CASSYSRTGIRYEQYF.

The V call is TRBV29-1, the J call TRBJ2-7; maybe TRBD1 (7 bases). The V gene's germline CDR1 is SQVTM and CDR2 ANQGSEA. The germline V and J ends were trimmed by 4 bases and 5 bases, with 12 bases remaining between them. The CDR3 has 12 residues. The DNA for the CDR3 is TGCAGCGTTGTGACAGGGAGGAACGAGCAGTACTTC. Translating it yields CSVVTGRNEQYF.

This rearrangement joins TRBV2 to TRBJ2-1; 10 bases map to TRBD1. The germline V gene encodes CDR1 SNHLY and CDR2 FYNNEI. V gave up 2 bases and J gave up 7 bases; unmatched junction bases: 8. CDR3 length: 16 amino acids. Here the CDR3 reads CASSEKVGQGENEQFF. In nucleotides, the CDR3 is TGTGCCAGCAGTGAAAAGGTCGGACAGGGGGAAAATGAGCAGTTCTTC.

The J gene is TRBJ2-1, the V gene TRBV5-5, with TRBD1 matching 9 bases. The CDR3 has 16 amino acids. Germline assignment: CDR1 SGHKS and CDR2 YYEKEE (reference sequence). J gave up 0 bases and V 3 bases, and 4 bases lay outside the gene matches. CDR3 sequence reads: CASSWGQGSSYNEQFF. For the CDR3, the DNA is TGTGCCAGCAGCTGGGGACAGGGAAGCTCCTACAATGAGCAGTTCTTC.

This clonotype was observed a handful of times. This CDR3 fails to terminate in the conserved phenylalanine or tryptophan, so it likely reflects a read error. This chain joins TRBV20-1 and TRBJ1-5, with 7 bases aligning to TRBD1. Trimming cost V 6 bases and J 4 bases; bases outside gene matches: 6. The CDR3 sequence is 13 residues long. Germline V lookup: CDR1 DFQATT, CDR2 SNEGSKA (reference sequence). The CDR3, as DNA: TGCAGTGCCCCCGGACAGGTTAATCAGCCCCAGCATCTT. Translating gives CSAPGQVNQPQHL.